These 30 T cell receptor beta chains originate from one sample sequenced in a study of blood T cell repertoires in COVID-19. Using immunoSEQ multiplex PCR, the repertoire was profiled, and TCRdb retains in-frame clones only, with some absent. Counted here are about 22,000 clones, 80% to 95% occurring once; the ten biggest clones make up less than 3.5%. The material sequenced was peripheral blood. Every receptor here comes from a man aged 65-85 years with acute or convalescent COVID-19.

This clone was observed a single time. V and J are TRBV5-6 and TRBJ1-1, with D maybe TRBD1 (6 bases). Per germline, CDR1 SGHDT and CDR2 YYEEEE. This CDR3 has 15 residues. The V end lost 2 bases, the J end lost 1 base, and 12 bases lay between the germline ends. CDR3 in amino acids: CASSFATGRNTEAFF. CDR3 nucleotides: TGTGCCAGCAGCTTCGCAACAGGGAGGAACACTGAAGCTTTCTTT. Variable domain in full (rest from reference TRBV5-6 and TRBJ1-1): DAGVTQSPTHLIKTRGQQVTLRCSPKSGHDTVSWYQQALGQGPQFIFQYYEEEERQRGNFPDRFSGHQFPNYSSELNVNALLLGDSALYLCASSFATGRNTEAFFGQGTRLTVV.

The CDR3 loop reads CASSEYRVGELFF. The CDR3 region has the DNA TGTGCCAGCAGTGAATATCGGGTCGGGGAGCTGTTTTTT. The J gene is TRBJ2-2, the V gene TRBV25-1; D is undetermined. The V end was cut by 0 bases, the J end by 7 bases, with 6 bases between. The CDR3 contains 13 residues. Germline V gene lookup returns CDR1 MGHDK and CDR2 SYGVNS.

The chain has TRBV6-5 and TRBJ2-7, with 7 bases aligning to TRBD2. Germline trimming cut 0 bases from V and 2 bases from J; bases unmatched to any gene: 7. Germline V CDR1 and CDR2: MNHEY, SVGAGI. CDR3 length: 16 amino acids. The CDR3 DNA sequence: TGTGCCAGCAGTTACTCGACTCGGGGGGTAACCTACGAGCAGTACTTC. Its protein product is CASSYSTRGVTYEQYF.

The CDR3 DNA reads as TGTGCCAGCAGCTTAGCGGCAGGAGGAAACACCATATATTTT. This translates into CASSLAAGGNTIYF. The V gene is TRBV7-9, the J gene TRBJ1-3; D unresolved. V was pared by 0 bases and J by 4 bases, with 7 bases between. In germline, CDR1 is SEHNR, CDR2 FQNEAQ (reference sequence). CDR3 length equals 14 residues.

V usage is TRBV3-1 (or the pseudogene TRBV3-2) and J usage is TRBJ1-6, with D perhaps TRBD1 (5 bases). Germline CDR1 reads LGHDT; CDR2 reads YNNKEL (reference sequence). Trimming stripped 5 bases from V and 10 bases from J, with 12 bases between. The CDR3 sequence is 13 residues long. The CDR3 region is CASSAGRGSPLHF. For the CDR3, the DNA is TGTGCCAGCAGCGCAGGGCGGGGCTCACCCCTCCACTTT.

The chain uses TRBV13 and TRBJ2-3; D perhaps matches TRBD1 (6 bases). Germline V lookup: CDR1 PRHDT, CDR2 FYEKMQ (reference sequence). With 3 bases removed from V and 4 bases from J, the gap between germline ends came to 14 bases. The CDR3 extends over 15 amino acids. CDR3 in amino acids: CASSFPDSLADTQYF. DNA for the CDR3: TGTGCCAGCAGCTTCCCGGACAGCCTTGCAGATACGCAGTATTTT.

The chain combines TRBV5-1 with TRBJ2-1, with a weak D call TRBD1 (6 bases). The CDR3 loop spans 17 amino acids. V lost 4 bases and J lost 9, with 26 bases in between. CDR1 and CDR2 from the germline V gene are SGHRS and YFSETQ. The CDR3 region has the DNA TGCGCCAGCAGCCCACAAAAACCAGGCAAGGGGGTAACTGAGCAGTTCTTC. This translates into CASSPQKPGKGVTEQFF.

The chain employs TRBV14 and TRBJ2-7; tentatively, D is TRBD2 (6 bases). Germline V gives CDR1 SGHDN, CDR2 FVKESK. The CDR3 is made up of 11 amino acids. Between the trimmed V and J ends, which lost 1 base and 12 bases, there was a span of 10 bases. Written as DNA, the CDR3 is TGTGCCAGCAGCCAAGCGGGACTCCTGTACTTC. Translated, it gives CASSQAGLLYF.

The V call is TRBV7-2, the J call TRBJ1-1, with no clear D. CDR3 length: 14 amino acids. V shed 5 bases and J shed 3 bases, with 13 bases lying between them. Germline CDR1 SGHTA, CDR2 FQGNSA. CDR3 protein: CASSPRRGHTEAFF. The CDR3 nucleotides are TGTGCCAGCAGCCCACGCCGGGGTCACACTGAAGCTTTCTTT.

V and J are TRBV5-1 and TRBJ2-7; no clear D. Trimming removed 2 bases from V and 4 bases from J, with 13 bases in between. The germline V gene has CDR1 SGHRS and CDR2 YFSETQ. CDR3 length: 14 residues. CDR3 bases: TGCGCCAGCAGCTTAGCTCCGGAGATTTACGAGCAGTACTTC. It codes for CASSLAPEIYEQYF.

The V call is TRBV7-2, the J call TRBJ2-2; weak D call: TRBD2 (5 bases). Germline-derived CDR1 and CDR2 are SGHTA and FQGNSA. V shed 1 base and J shed 8 bases, with 8 bases lying between them. The CDR3 runs 13 residues. For the CDR3, the DNA is TGTGCCAGCAGCTTAGGGACTCAAGGGGAGCTGTTTTTT. Its protein is CASSLGTQGELFF.

This sequence joins TRBV9 and TRBJ2-7; D is possibly TRBD2 (7 bases). V gave up 0 bases and J gave up 2 bases, with 9 bases separating them. Germline V gives CDR1 SGDLS, CDR2 YYNGEE. The CDR3 sequence is 14 residues long. CDR3 sequence (DNA): TGTGCCAGCAGCGTAGGAGGGGGGGCCTACGAGCAGTACTTC. Translating it yields CASSVGGGAYEQYF.

V is TRBV7-2 and J is TRBJ1-3, with D maybe TRBD1 (5 bases). V dropped 2 bases and J dropped 2 bases, with 16 bases sitting between them. Germline values: CDR1 SGHTA, CDR2 FQGNSA. This CDR3 is built from 17 residues. The CDR3 is CASSLSGVGLAGNTIYF. The CDR3 DNA is TGTGCCAGCAGCTTATCGGGGGTGGGTTTGGCTGGAAACACCATATATTTT. The variable domain in full, with the rest retrieved from reference TRBV7-2 and TRBJ1-3, is GAGVSQSPSNKVTEKGKDVELRCDPISGHTALYWYRQSLGQGLEFLIYFQGNSAPDKSGLPSDRFSAERTGGSVSTLTIQRTQQEDSAVYLCASSLSGVGLAGNTIYFGEGSWLTVV.

The chain joins TRBV5-6 to TRBJ2-7; possibly TRBD2 for D (5 bases). CDR1 and CDR2 (germline): SGHDT, YYEEEE. V lost 2 bases to trimming and J lost 7 bases, with 10 bases between them. The CDR3 is 12 amino acids. In nucleotides, the CDR3 is TGTGCCAGCAGCTTTAATCCGGGAGAGCAGTACTTC. Translation: CASSFNPGEQYF.

This chain connects TRBV5-4 to TRBJ2-3; perhaps TRBD1 as D (6 bases). The CDR3 is made up of 15 amino acids. In germline, CDR1 is SGHNT, CDR2 YYREEE (reference sequence). Trimming removed 0 bases at V and 4 bases at J, with 12 bases between. In DNA, the CDR3 is TGTGCCAGCAGCTTGGAGCTAGCAGGGGCAGATACGCAGTATTTT. Its translation is CASSLELAGADTQYF.

CDR3 in amino acids: CASSPTSGGIDTQYF. The CDR3 coding sequence is TGTGCCAGCAGTCCTACTAGCGGGGGGATAGATACGCAGTATTTT. The chain links TRBV6-6 to TRBJ2-3; 12 bases fit TRBD2. The CDR3 totals 15 residues. The V gene's germline CDR1 is MNHNY and CDR2 SVGAGI (reference sequence). V shed 5 bases, J shed 5 bases, and the junction held 5 bases outside the gene matches.

V gene TRBV2 combines with J gene TRBJ2-3; 10 nucleotides align to TRBD2. Looked up from germline, CDR1 is SNHLY and CDR2 is FYNNEI. CDR3 length: 17 amino acids. V lost 6 bases to trimming and J lost 4 bases; unmatched junction nucleotides: 13. CDR3 bases: TGTGCCAGCAGCCATACCGGACTAGCGGTCCGCCCAGATACGCAGTATTTT. Translated: CASSHTGLAVRPDTQYF.

V is TRBV10-3 and J is TRBJ2-2; TRBD1 matches 7 bases. Looked up from germline, CDR1 is ENHRY and CDR2 is SYGVKD. There are 16 residues in the CDR3. V lost 6 bases and J lost 2; bases outside the gene matches: 9. CDR3 residues: CAISATGTDNTGELFF. For the CDR3, the DNA is TGTGCCATCAGCGCTACCGGGACAGACAACACCGGGGAGCTGTTTTTT.

Only a few counts were recorded for this clone. The chain is built from TRBV10-2 and TRBJ2-2; D gene uncertain. V lost 8 bases to trimming and J lost 2 bases, with 21 bases between them. This CDR3 region has 17 residues. Germline CDR1 reads WSHSY; CDR2 reads SAAADI. The CDR3 DNA reads as TGCGCCAGCGGAGTTTCTTACCGAATAGAAAACACCGGGGAGCTGTTTTTT. It is translated as CASGVSYRIENTGELFF.

In its sample, this clone was seen a few times. In nucleotides, the CDR3 is TGTGCCAGCAGTGAAAGGGGGACCGACAAAACTGAAGCTTTCTTT. Its translation is CASSERGTDKTEAFF. The V and J genes are TRBV2 and TRBJ1-1, with a weak D call TRBD1 (6 bases). Germline V gene lookup returns CDR1 SNHLY and CDR2 FYNNEI. The CDR3 covers 15 residues. V gave up 2 bases and J gave up 5 bases, with 15 bases separating them.

V and J are TRBV7-2 and TRBJ1-1; D is ambiguous. The V and J ends lost 4 bases and 7 bases respectively, with 13 bases between them. The CDR3 consists of 13 residues. Germline V gene lookup returns CDR1 SGHTA and CDR2 FQGNSA. CDR3 sequence: CASSWARDLEAFF. The CDR3 coding sequence is TGTGCCAGCAGCTGGGCTCGGGATCTTGAAGCTTTCTTT.

V gene TRBV6-5 combines with J gene TRBJ1-3; 9 bases are a match to TRBD1. Per the germline V gene, CDR1 is MNHEY and CDR2 is SVGAGI. Trimming at V came to 8 bases and at J to 4 bases, leaving 6 bases not matched to a gene. This CDR3 has 14 residues. The DNA of the CDR3 is TGTGCCAGCCAAAACAGGGGGCGCGGAAACACCATATATTTT. Its protein product is CASQNRGRGNTIYF.

This chain joins TRBV15 and TRBJ1-3, with D perhaps TRBD1 (6 bases). Germline V lookup: CDR1 LNHNV, CDR2 YYDKDF (reference sequence). This CDR3 region has 16 residues. Deletions cut 8 bases from V and 4 bases from J, with 21 bases between. The CDR3 coding sequence is TGTGCCACCTATCTGGGGACAAAATCCGCCGGAAACACCATATATTTT. It is translated as CATYLGTKSAGNTIYF.

J is TRBJ2-7 and V is TRBV28; 8 positions match TRBD2. Germline trimming cut 6 bases from V and 7 bases from J; bases unmatched to any gene: 14. Germline lookup yields CDR1 MDHEN and CDR2 SYDVKM. The CDR3 runs 15 residues. The CDR3 sequence: CASRTISGTSGEQYF. CDR3 bases: TGTGCCAGCAGGACTATTAGCGGGACCTCCGGGGAGCAGTACTTC.

This sequence joins TRBV3-1 (or the pseudogene TRBV3-2) and TRBJ1-2, with TRBD1 identical over 10 bases. The germline CDR1 and CDR2 sequences are LGHDT and YNNKEL (reference sequence). This CDR3 is built from 16 residues. The V segment lost 4 bases and the J segment 6 bases; nucleotides outside the gene matches: 11. In DNA, the CDR3 is TGTGCCAGCAGCCCAGTTCCTACGGGACAGGGGAATGGCTACACCTTC. Translation gives CASSPVPTGQGNGYTF.

This sequence joins TRBV5-4 and TRBJ2-1; tentative D call: TRBD2 (5 bases). V gave up 4 bases and J gave up 0 bases, with 14 bases separating them. Germline V gene data show CDR1 as SGHNT and CDR2 as YYREEE (reference sequence). CDR3 length: 16 amino acids. This CDR3 reads CASSLFGGNSYNEQFF. As DNA, the CDR3 is TGTGCCAGCAGCCTCTTTGGAGGAAACTCCTACAATGAGCAGTTCTTC. Using reference TRBV5-4 and TRBJ2-1 for the parts outside the CDR3, the full variable domain is ETGVTQSPTHLIKTRGQQVTLRCSSQSGHNTVSWYQQALGQGPQFIFQYYREEENGRGNFPPRFSGLQFPNYSSELNVNALELDDSALYLCASSLFGGNSYNEQFFGPGTRLTVL.

The chain carries TRBV19 and TRBJ2-2; D gene ambiguous. V was trimmed by 6 bases and J by 6 bases, leaving 14 bases between them. Germline CDR1 reads LNHDA; CDR2 reads SQIVND (reference sequence). The CDR3 has 14 residues. CDR3 sequence: CASSEGAIPGELFF. Here the CDR3 DNA reads TGTGCCAGTAGCGAAGGAGCAATCCCCGGGGAGCTGTTTTTT.

J is TRBJ2-1 and V is TRBV6-5, with 7 positions matching TRBD2. V lost 0 bases and J lost 3; bases outside the gene matches: 2. The CDR3 has 15 amino acids. From germline, CDR1 is MNHEY and CDR2 SVGAGI. DNA of the CDR3: TGTGCCAGCAGTTACTCGTCGGGAGGCTACAATGAGCAGTTCTTC. Translating it yields CASSYSSGGYNEQFF.

This chain links TRBV24-1 with TRBJ2-1; 9 bases are shared with TRBD1. The V and J ends lost 0 bases and 5 bases, in that order; junction bases with no gene match: 4. There are 16 residues in the CDR3. Germline CDR1 is KGHDR and CDR2 is SFDVKD. CDR3 coding DNA: TGTGCCACCAGTGATTTGGGGACAGGGACGGACAATGAGCAGTTCTTC. Amino acid sequence: CATSDLGTGTDNEQFF.

The J gene is TRBJ2-2, the V gene TRBV18, with D unclear. This CDR3 is 14 amino acids long. Germline V gene lookup returns CDR1 KGHSH and CDR2 LQKENI. V was pared by 5 bases and J by 0 bases, with 7 bases between. CDR3 bases: TGTGCCAGCTCAGCAGGAACGAACACCGGGGAGCTGTTTTTT. Translated: CASSAGTNTGELFF.